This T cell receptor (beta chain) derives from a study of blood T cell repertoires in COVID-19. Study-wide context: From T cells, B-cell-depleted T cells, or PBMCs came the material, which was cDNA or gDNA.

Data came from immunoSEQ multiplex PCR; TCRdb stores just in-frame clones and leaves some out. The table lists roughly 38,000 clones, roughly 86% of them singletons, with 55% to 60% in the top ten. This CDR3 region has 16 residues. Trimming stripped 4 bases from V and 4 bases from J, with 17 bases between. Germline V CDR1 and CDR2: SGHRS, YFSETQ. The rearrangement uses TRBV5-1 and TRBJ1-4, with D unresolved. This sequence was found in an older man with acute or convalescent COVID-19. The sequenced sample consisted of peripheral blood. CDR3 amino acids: CASSPGMVDVNEKLFF. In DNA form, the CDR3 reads TGCGCCAGCAGCCCCGGGATGGTGGACGTTAATGAAAAACTGTTTTTT.